The rows below give T cell receptor beta chains drawn from one sample of a study of T cell responses to AZD1222 COVID-19 vaccine. Sequenced by immunoSEQ multiplex PCR; TCRdb stores in-frame clones only, minus some. The sample lists 85,000 to 90,000 clones, roughly nine tenths seen once, with 2.2% in the top ten. The sample consisted of peripheral blood, taken on day 0 of AZD1222 vaccination. The receptors originated from an adult in good health. The CDR3 runs from the conserved cysteine through the conserved F or W. The D gene is left open where the match is weak. Size values are once, few and many counts, or a class for expanded clones, and some rows have none.

cdr3_aa cdr3_nt clone_size j_call d_call v_call
CASSLMKSGVLHEQYF TGTGCCAGCAGCTTAATGAAGTCAGGGGTTTTGCACGAGCAGTACTTC few TRBJ2-7 - TRBV13
CASRLYSTLVNQPQHF TGTGCCAGCAGGCTTTACAGCACACTAGTCAATCAGCCCCAGCATTTT - TRBJ1-5 - TRBV27
CASSEQGALGSPLHF TGTGCCAGCAGCGAACAGGGGGCCCTTGGATCACCCCTCCACTTT - TRBJ1-6 TRBD1 TRBV3-1/TRBV3-2
CASSVRQGAPYEQYF TGTGCCAGCTCAGTCCGACAGGGGGCCCCCTACGAGCAGTACTTC - TRBJ2-7 TRBD1 TRBV18
CATWLICGYTF TGTGCCACCTGGTTAATCTGTGGCTACACCTTC - TRBJ1-2 - TRBV24-1
CASSELGAEQYF TGTGCCAGCAGTGAACTGGGGGCCGAGCAGTACTTC - TRBJ2-7 - TRBV6-1
CASSQTQGQPQHF TGTGCCAGCAGCCAAACCCAGGGGCAGCCCCAGCATTTT - TRBJ1-5 - TRBV14
CATSRGRTGATEAFF TGTGCCACCAGCAGAGGGAGGACAGGGGCCACTGAAGCTTTCTTT - TRBJ1-1 TRBD1 TRBV15
CASSYEASGASSYNEQFF TGTGCCAGCAGTTATGAGGCTAGCGGGGCCAGCTCCTACAATGAGCAGTTCTTC - TRBJ2-1 TRBD2 TRBV6-2/TRBV6-3
CASKVEWTEAFF TGTGCCAGTAAGGTGGAGTGGACTGAAGCTTTCTTT - TRBJ1-1 - TRBV19
CASLTGFGRGYTF TGTGCCAGCCTGACAGGATTTGGTCGGGGCTACACCTTC - TRBJ1-2 - TRBV6-5
CASSSPLTGELFF TGTGCCAGCAGTTCTCCCCTGACCGGGGAGCTGTTTTTT - TRBJ2-2 - TRBV28
CASSPQGLNDGYTF TGTGCCAGCTCACCTCAGGGACTGAACGATGGCTACACCTTC - TRBJ1-2 - TRBV18
CASSPSQGLNEQFF TGTGCCAGCTCACCATCGCAGGGTCTGAATGAGCAGTTCTTC - TRBJ2-1 - TRBV18